This entry is about one T cell receptor (beta chain). TCRdb ran MiXCR on the 5' RACE reads and lists one entry per CDR3 protein. The profile shows tens of thousands of distinct CDR3 sequences, over 15% of them singletons. This specimen comes from a study of HIV-infected patients and healthy controls. V lost 5 bases to trimming and J lost 6 bases; unmatched junction nucleotides: 10. There are 15 residues in the CDR3. Germline V gene data show CDR1 as WSHSY and CDR2 as SAAADI. Sequenced sample: CD4+ T cells from blood. The chain links TRBV10-2 to TRBJ2-3; 8 bases are shared with TRBD2. The origin of this receptor is a human donor in good health. CDR3 residues: CASSTWTSPRDTQYF. DNA for the CDR3: TGCGCCAGCAGTACCTGGACTAGCCCTCGGGATACGCAGTATTTT.